This TCR beta chain derives from a study of immune characterization of retroperitoneal liposarcoma (dated 2019 in TCRdb). Library preparation used PCR. The run used a NextSeq 500. TCRdb redid the processing of the public reads, applying fastp at Q25 and MiXCR, and retained in-frame beta chains. One record per CDR3 amino acid sequence lists the most common genes and DNA. The sample records about 9,600 distinct CDR3 sequences, about 30% of which are singletons. The ten largest account for around 8.5% of the sample. In the germline V gene, CDR1 corresponds to MNHNS and CDR2 to SASEGT. The CDR3, from cysteine to phenylalanine, totals 17 residues. Of the read, only the CDR3 DNA is kept; its 51 bases are in frame from base 1. Trimming removed 5 bases from V and 8 bases from J, leaving 27 bases between the germline ends. Note on this clonotype: It lacks a known antigen. There are no base qualities to consult, and no much larger clone falls within one base.

The TCR originated in a male donor with retroperitoneal liposarcoma. Sequencing input: tumor tissue. The chain is made from TRBV6-1 and TRBJ1-1, with no D gene named confidently. Here the CDR3 is given as CASSYRRNPSLIVEAFF. The nucleotide sequence is given as TGTGCCAGCAGTTATCGCAGAAATCCATCACTGATCGTCGAAGCTTTCTTT.